Described below is a single T cell receptor (beta chain) sequence and its context. The record originates from a study of blood T cell repertoires in COVID-19. Study details: Acute and convalescent COVID-19 samples came from the United States, Italy and Spain. T cells, B-cell-depleted T cells, or PBMCs supplied cDNA or gDNA.

In the original analysis: How many nucleated cells were present was estimated from reference gene primer amplification. Clones were sequenced by immunoSEQ multiplex PCR, and TCRdb holds only the in-frame ones, with some missing. V, J and clone size reflect that table, while D and trimming were determined from the DNA. The table has around 57,000 clones, 85% to 95% seen once. Trimming removed 10 bases at V and 3 bases at J, with 21 bases between. This CDR3 has 16 residues. The V gene's germline CDR1 is MDHEN and CDR2 SYDVKM. This clonotype originated in a man in his fifties with acute or convalescent COVID-19. The specimen sequenced was peripheral blood. The chain links TRBV28 to TRBJ1-4, with D possibly matching TRBD1 (5 bases). The CDR3 sequence: CATLSSGGVANEKLFF. CDR3 in DNA: TGTGCCACCCTGAGCTCGGGGGGGGTAGCTAATGAAAAACTGTTTTTT.